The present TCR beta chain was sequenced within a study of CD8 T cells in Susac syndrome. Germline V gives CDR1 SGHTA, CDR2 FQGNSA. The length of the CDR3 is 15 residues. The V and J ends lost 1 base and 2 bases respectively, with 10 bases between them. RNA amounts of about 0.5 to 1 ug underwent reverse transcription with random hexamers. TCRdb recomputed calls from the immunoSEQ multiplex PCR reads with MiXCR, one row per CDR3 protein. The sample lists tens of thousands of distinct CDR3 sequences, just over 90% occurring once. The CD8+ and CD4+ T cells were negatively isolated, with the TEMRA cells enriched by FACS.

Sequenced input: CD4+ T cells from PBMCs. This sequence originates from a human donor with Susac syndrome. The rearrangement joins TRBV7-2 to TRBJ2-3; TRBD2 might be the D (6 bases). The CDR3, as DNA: TGTGCCAGCAGCTTAGGGGCGGGGCCCACAGATACGCAGTATTTT. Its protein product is CASSLGAGPTDTQYF.